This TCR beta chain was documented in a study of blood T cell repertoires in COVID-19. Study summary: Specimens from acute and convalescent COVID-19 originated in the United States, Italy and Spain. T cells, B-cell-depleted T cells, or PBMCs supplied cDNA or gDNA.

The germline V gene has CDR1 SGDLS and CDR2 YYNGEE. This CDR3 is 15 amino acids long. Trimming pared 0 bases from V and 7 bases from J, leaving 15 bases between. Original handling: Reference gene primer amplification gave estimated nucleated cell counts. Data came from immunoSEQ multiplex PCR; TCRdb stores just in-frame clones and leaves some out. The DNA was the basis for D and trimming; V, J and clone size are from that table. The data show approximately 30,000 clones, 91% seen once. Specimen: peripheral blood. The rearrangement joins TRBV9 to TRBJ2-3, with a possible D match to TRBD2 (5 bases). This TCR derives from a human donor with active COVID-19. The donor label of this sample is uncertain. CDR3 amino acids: CASSVGSGNEHTQYF. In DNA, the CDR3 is TGTGCCAGCAGCGTAGGATCGGGAAATGAGCATACGCAGTATTTT. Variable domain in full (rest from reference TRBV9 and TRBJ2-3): DSGVTQTPKHLITATGQRVTLRCSPRSGDLSVYWYQQSLDQGLQFLIQYYNGEERAKGNILERFSAQQFPDLHSELNLSSLELGDSALYFCASSVGSGNEHTQYFGPGTRLTVL.